This note documents a single TCR beta chain sequence. Antigen unknown. Preparation of the TCRbeta library used unique molecular identifiers. TCRdb passed the PCR reads through MiXCR, listing each CDR3 protein once. The sample has over 45,000 distinct CDR3 sequences, approximately 43% seen once; the top ten hold 95% to 98%. The data were taken from a study of T-cell reconstitution after alpha-beta-depleted transplantation in children. General observations from the study: The study reportedly traced alpha-beta T cells about two months after transplant to several hundred expanded graft clones. Counts and diversity of T cells one year after transplant came mostly from newly produced T cells.

The CDR3 has 14 amino acids. V dropped 1 base and J dropped 8; count of bases not matched to a gene: 8. CDR1 is SQVTM and CDR2 is ANQGSEA in the germline V gene. The sample in question was PBMCs, mostly from graft donor cells, obtained 360 days after TCRalphabeta/CD19-depleted stem cell transplant. V is TRBV29-1 and J is TRBJ2-1; 7 bases line up with TRBD2. This TCR derives from a male patient younger than 18 who had a stem cell transplant for acute lymphoblastic leukemia, so the T cells may come from the graft donor. The CDR3 loop reads CSVEGWGGYHEQFF. The CDR3 DNA reads as TGCAGCGTTGAAGGTTGGGGAGGGTACCATGAGCAGTTCTTC.